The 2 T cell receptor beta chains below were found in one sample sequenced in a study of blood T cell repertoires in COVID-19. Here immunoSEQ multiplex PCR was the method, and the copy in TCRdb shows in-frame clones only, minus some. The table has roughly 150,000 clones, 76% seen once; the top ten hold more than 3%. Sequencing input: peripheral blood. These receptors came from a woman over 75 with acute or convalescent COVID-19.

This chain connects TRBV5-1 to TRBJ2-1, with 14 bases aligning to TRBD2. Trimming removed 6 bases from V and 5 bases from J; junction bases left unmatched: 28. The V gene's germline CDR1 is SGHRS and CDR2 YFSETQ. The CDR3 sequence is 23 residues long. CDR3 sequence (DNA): TGCGCCAGCAATCTTGGGGTAATGGAATTCCGACTAGCGGGAGGGCCCAGAGACAATGAGCAGTTCTTC. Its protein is CASNLGVMEFRLAGGPRDNEQFF.

CDR3: CASSPGLANYNEQFF. The DNA for the CDR3 is TGTGCCAGCAGCCCGGGACTAGCGAACTACAATGAGCAGTTCTTC. The chain uses TRBV7-9 and TRBJ2-1; 10 bases fit TRBD2. V was clipped by 5 bases and J by 3 bases; unmatched bases: 4. The germline CDR1 and CDR2 sequences are SEHNR and FQNEAQ (reference sequence). This CDR3 is 15 amino acids long.